This is a list of T cell receptor beta chains from one sample in a study of radiotherapy plus CTLA-4 blockade in lung cancer. Clones were sequenced by immunoSEQ multiplex PCR, and TCRdb holds only the in-frame ones, with some missing. Of tens of thousands of clones in the sample, approximately 83% are singletons; the top ten hold 20% to 25%. Sequencing was performed on peripheral blood, taken from a patient treated with radiotherapy plus ipilimumab. The receptors stem from a human donor with non-small cell lung cancer whose response to radiotherapy plus ipilimumab could not be evaluated. CDR3s include the opening cysteine and the closing phenylalanine or tryptophan. D genes are given only for firm matches. Expanded clones are given a class, and other clones once, few, many or no size at all.

-,-,TRBJ1-5,TRBV6-5,CASGREGLWPQHF,TGTGCCAGCGGTAGGGAGGGGCTGTGGCCCCAGCATTTT
TRBD1,-,TRBJ1-1,TRBV5-4,CASSAGQGPPYAGFF,TGTGCCAGCAGCGCCGGACAGGGTCCACCCTATGCTGGTTTCTTT
TRBD2,-,TRBJ2-7,TRBV9,CASSGAGGILSYEQYF,TGTGCCAGCAGCGGAGCGGGAGGTATTCTTTCCTACGAGCAGTACTTC
TRBD2,once,TRBJ2-5,TRBV7-2,CASSPSSGGEQYF,TGTGCCAGCAGCCCATCTAGCGGGGGAGAGCAGTACTTC
TRBD2,-,TRBJ2-7,TRBV25-1,CASSPGEGEQYF,TGTGCCAGCAGTCCGGGGGAGGGCGAGCAGTACTTC
TRBD1,-,TRBJ2-5,TRBV4-1,CASSPGTVGPETQYF,TGCGCCAGCAGCCCCGGGACAGTGGGGCCCGAGACCCAGTACTTC
-,-,TRBJ1-1,TRBV19,CASSLNRDNTEAFF,TGTGCCAGTAGTCTGAACAGGGATAACACTGAAGCTTTCTTT
-,once,TRBJ1-2,TRBV28,CASSYQPDYGYTF,TGTGCCAGCAGTTACCAACCGGACTATGGCTACACCTTC
TRBD1,once,TRBJ2-3,TRBV5-6,CASSLWARQGGTDTQYF,TGTGCCAGCAGTCTGTGGGCCCGACAGGGCGGGACAGATACGCAGTATTTT
TRBD2,-,TRBJ2-1,TRBV7-2,CASSLSGGASSYNEQFF,TGTGCCAGCAGCTTGAGCGGGGGGGCAAGCTCCTACAATGAGCAGTTCTTC
TRBD2,-,TRBJ2-7,TRBV28,CASSSGSYEQYF,TGTGCCAGCTCTAGCGGATCCTACGAGCAGTACTTC
TRBD1,-,TRBJ1-1,TRBV18,CASSPRTGWNTEAFF,TGTGCCAGCTCACCCCGGACAGGGTGGAACACTGAAGCTTTCTTT
-,-,TRBJ1-5,TRBV27,CASSLSNVVNQPQHF,TGTGCCAGCAGTTTATCGAACGTAGTCAATCAGCCCCAGCATTTT
-,-,TRBJ1-2,TRBV5-6,CASSDRTSYGYTF,TGTGCCAGCAGCGACAGGACCTCCTATGGCTACACCTTC
TRBD2,once,TRBJ2-3,TRBV5-1,CASSTGTSGGDTQYF,TGCGCCAGCAGCACCGGGACTAGCGGCGGAGATACGCAGTATTTT
-,-,TRBJ1-5,TRBV19,CASSITVSRQPQHF,TGTGCCAGTAGTATAACAGTATCGCGTCAGCCCCAGCATTTT
TRBD1,once,TRBJ1-5,TRBV28,CASRIQPGQGRQPQHF,TGTGCCAGCAGGATCCAACCGGGACAGGGACGTCAGCCCCAGCATTTT
-,once,TRBJ1-1,TRBV7-3,CASRKGEGVTEAFF,TGTGCCAGCAGGAAAGGGGAAGGGGTCACTGAAGCTTTCTTT
-,-,TRBJ1-2,TRBV10-3,CAISESRVRVTGGYTF,TGTGCCATCAGTGAGTCGAGAGTCCGGGTGACGGGGGGCTACACCTTC
TRBD2,-,TRBJ2-1,TRBV9,CASSGPAGVAEQFF,TGTGCCAGCAGCGGTCCGGCGGGAGTAGCTGAGCAGTTCTTC
TRBD2,-,TRBJ2-5,TRBV7-7,CASSFALAGGQETQYF,TGTGCTAGCAGCTTTGCACTAGCGGGGGGGCAAGAGACCCAGTACTTC
-,-,TRBJ1-5,TRBV15,CATSRDYPAGFSNQPQHF,TGTGCCACCAGCAGAGATTACCCCGCGGGGTTTAGCAATCAGCCCCAGCATTTT
-,-,TRBJ2-7,TRBV5-5,CASSRLGTPYEQYF,TGTGCCAGCAGCCGACTCGGAACCCCCTACGAGCAGTACTTC
TRBD2,medium-sized,TRBJ2-7,TRBV7-2,CASSLSAGGLDEQYF,TGTGCCAGCAGCTTATCGGCGGGGGGATTGGACGAGCAGTACTTC
-,-,TRBJ2-5,TRBV11-1,CASGKGETQYF,TGTGCCAGCGGGAAGGGGGAGACCCAGTACTTC